The 27 T cell receptor beta chains reported below all come from one sample, sequenced in a study of cytomegalovirus exposure and HLA in healthy donors. The PCR made use of 60 Vbeta and 13 Jbeta primers. Assay used: immunoSEQ multiplex PCR; TCRdb lists only in-frame clones, some missing. In the table there are approximately 150,000 clones, about 70% of which are singletons. Sequenced input: PBMCs. Receptors were obtained from a woman aged 35 to 49 in good health and CMV-seronegative.

The chain has TRBV19 and TRBJ2-2, with D possibly matching TRBD2 (5 bases). In germline, CDR1 is LNHDA, CDR2 SQIVND (reference sequence). The V and J ends lost 7 bases and 4 bases respectively, with 16 bases between them. CDR3 length: 15 amino acids. CDR3 region: CASNAAGIGTGELFF. The CDR3 nucleotides read TGTGCCAGTAATGCAGCCGGGATAGGCACCGGGGAGCTGTTTTTT.

The chain recombines TRBV18 with TRBJ1-1; D is possibly TRBD1 (5 bases). V was pared by 5 bases and J by 7 bases, with 11 bases between. This CDR3 contains 12 residues. CDR1 and CDR2 (germline): KGHSH, LQKENI. The CDR3 reads CASSKGVGEAFF. CDR3 bases: TGTGCCAGCTCAAAAGGGGTGGGTGAAGCTTTCTTT.

The chain couples TRBV27 to TRBJ2-1, with a tentative D call TRBD2 (6 bases). The CDR3 length is 14 residues. CDR1 and CDR2 (germline): MNHEY, SMNVEV (reference sequence). V was clipped by 7 bases and J by 3 bases, with 13 bases between them. CDR3 sequence reads: CASTGRGLYNEQFF. Written as DNA, the CDR3 is TGTGCCAGCACCGGTCGGGGACTCTACAATGAGCAGTTCTTC.

CDR3 coding DNA: TGCGCCAGCAGCCTGCAGGGGACCTTCTCTGGAAACACCATATATTTT. This encodes CASSLQGTFSGNTIYF. The chain employs TRBV4-1 and TRBJ1-3; D might be TRBD1 (6 bases). Germline CDR1 reads MGHRA; CDR2 reads YSYEKL. The CDR3 sequence is 16 residues long. Trimming took 4 bases from V and 0 from J, leaving 13 bases between them.

This rearrangement joins TRBV15 to TRBJ2-3; no clear D. V gave up 9 bases and J gave up 5 bases, with 9 bases separating them. The length of the CDR3 is 11 residues. Germline V gives CDR1 LNHNV, CDR2 YYDKDF (reference sequence). Here the CDR3 reads CATRREDTQYF. CDR3 DNA sequence: TGTGCCACTCGTCGAGAAGATACGCAGTATTTT.

This clone was observed once. The chain employs TRBV9 and TRBJ2-7; 11 bases map to TRBD2. Losses at the gene ends were 2 bases for V and 3 bases for J; bases not matched to a gene: 13. The germline V gene has CDR1 SGDLS and CDR2 YYNGEE. The CDR3 is 18 amino acids. The CDR3 DNA reads TGTGCCAGCAGCGTCCTCCCACTAGCGGGAGCTCTCGGCTACGAGCAGTACTTC. This gives the protein CASSVLPLAGALGYEQYF.

V gene TRBV9 combines with J gene TRBJ1-3; D might be TRBD1 (6 bases). The germline gives CDR1 SGDLS, CDR2 YYNGEE. The CDR3 is made up of 18 amino acids. Trimming took 3 bases from V and 0 from J, leaving 19 bases between them. The CDR3 loop reads CASSGRDIVSPSGNTIYF. The CDR3 DNA follows: TGTGCCAGCAGCGGACGGGACATAGTCTCCCCCTCTGGAAACACCATATATTTT.

This chain uses TRBV10-3 with TRBJ1-1; D possibly corresponds to TRBD1 (6 bases). The CDR3 totals 12 residues. CDR1 is ENHRY, CDR2 SYGVKD, per germline. V was pared by 8 bases and J by 1 base, with 8 bases between. Here the CDR3 reads CAIGGQNTEAFF. DNA of the CDR3: TGTGCCATCGGGGGACAGAACACTGAAGCTTTCTTT.

The V gene is TRBV18, the J gene TRBJ1-2; 7 bases line up with TRBD1. CDR3 length: 16 residues. V was pared by 3 bases and J by 8 bases, with 15 bases of the junction left unmatched. Germline CDR1 is KGHSH and CDR2 is LQKENI. CDR3 residues: CASSPISTVGGKGYTF. CDR3 nucleotides: TGTGCCAGCTCACCTATCTCGACGGTAGGGGGCAAAGGCTACACCTTC.

This chain connects TRBV19 to TRBJ2-5; TRBD1 matches at 9 bases. Near its end, the DNA agrees better with TRBJ2-7, so the J call may be wrong. The CDR3 extends over 16 amino acids. In germline, CDR1 is LNHDA, CDR2 SQIVND (reference sequence). CDR3 DNA: TGTGCCAGTAGTCCCCGACAGGGGGAAACCCCCTACGAGCAGTACTTC. Translating gives CASSPRQGETPYEQYF.

V gene TRBV25-1 combines with J gene TRBJ1-4; 7 nucleotides line up with TRBD1. The germline V gene encodes CDR1 MGHDK and CDR2 SYGVNS. The CDR3 is made up of 14 amino acids. Trimming took 0 bases from V and 5 from J; bases not matched to a gene: 0. The CDR3 is CASSEYRGNEKLFF. In DNA, the CDR3 is TGTGCCAGCAGTGAATACAGGGGGAATGAAAAACTGTTTTTT. Filled out from reference TRBV25-1 and TRBJ1-4, the complete variable domain reads EADIYQTPRYLVIGTGKKITLECSQTMGHDKMYWYQQDPGMELHLIHYSYGVNSTEKGDLSSESTVSRIRTEHFPLTLESARPSHTSQYLCASSEYRGNEKLFFGSGTQLSVL.

A single count supports this clone. The chain combines TRBV13 with TRBJ1-2, with 10 bases lining up with TRBD1. The CDR3 spans 15 residues. V was clipped by 5 bases and J by 3 bases; unmatched bases: 6. The germline CDR1 and CDR2 sequences are PRHDT and FYEKMQ (reference sequence). CDR3 sequence reads: CASSLGQGGHYGYTF. The CDR3 nucleotides are TGTGCCAGCAGCCTCGGACAGGGGGGACACTATGGCTACACCTTC.

The chain uses TRBV27 and TRBJ1-5; no definite D call. The germline gives CDR1 MNHEY, CDR2 SMNVEV (reference sequence). The CDR3 is 15 residues long. Trimming pared 2 bases from V and 7 bases from J, leaving 15 bases between. The CDR3 here is CASSLNPSLQQPQHF. The DNA of the CDR3 is TGTGCCAGCAGTTTAAACCCCTCTTTACAGCAGCCCCAGCATTTT.

This clone was seen only a few times. CDR3 sequence reads: CAGQGAWNTEAFF. The CDR3 DNA reads TGTGCCGGACAAGGGGCCTGGAACACTGAAGCTTTCTTT. The chain couples TRBV2 to TRBJ1-1; possibly TRBD1 for D (5 bases). Deletions cut 11 bases from V and 1 base from J, with 14 bases between. Germline V gene data show CDR1 as SNHLY and CDR2 as FYNNEI. CDR3 size: 13 residues.

The chain joins TRBV30 to TRBJ1-2; 8 bases fit TRBD1. V trimming: 2 bases; J trimming: 2 bases; junction bases outside the gene matches: 7. Germline V gives CDR1 GTSNPN, CDR2 SVGIG (reference sequence). The CDR3 is 15 residues long. The CDR3 coding sequence is TGTGCCTGGAGTATGGGGACAGGTTTAAACTATGGCTACACCTTC. This encodes CAWSMGTGLNYGYTF.

J is TRBJ2-3 and V is TRBV7-9; a weak D match, TRBD2 (6 bases). The CDR3 covers 18 residues. V gave up 5 bases and J gave up 2 bases, with 23 bases separating them. In germline, CDR1 is SEHNR, CDR2 FQNEAQ (reference sequence). CDR3 bases: TGTGCCAGCAGCCCGCACATATGGGACTCGGACGCCACAGATACGCAGTATTTT. As protein: CASSPHIWDSDATDTQYF.

The chain combines TRBV2 with TRBJ2-1; 10 bases agree with TRBD1. The CDR3 is made up of 15 amino acids. V gave up 10 bases and J gave up 3 bases; unmatched junction bases: 9. Germline V CDR1 and CDR2: SNHLY, FYNNEI. The CDR3, as DNA: TGTGCCACCAAACCGGGACAGGGGTACTACAATGAGCAGTTCTTC. Residues: CATKPGQGYYNEQFF.

The chain recombines TRBV7-9 with TRBJ2-3; D is unresolved. CDR3 size: 15 residues. The V gene lost 1 base and the J gene lost 5 bases, with 13 bases spanning the gap. Germline V gene sequence: CDR1 SEHNR, CDR2 FQNEAQ (reference sequence). In DNA form, the CDR3 reads TGTGCCAGCAGCTTAGGCCGAGCTGTTCAAGATACGCAGTATTTT. Translation: CASSLGRAVQDTQYF.

The rearrangement uses TRBV10-3 and TRBJ2-5; TRBD2 aligns across 11 bases. The germline V gene encodes CDR1 ENHRY and CDR2 SYGVKD. The V gene end was trimmed by 3 bases and the J gene end by 5 bases; junction bases not matched to a gene: 5. The CDR3 is made up of 15 amino acids. The CDR3 protein is CAISDSGGAEETQYF. CDR3 DNA: TGTGCCATCAGTGATAGCGGGGGGGCCGAGGAGACCCAGTACTTC.

The table lists this clone with a few counts. The V call is TRBV18, the J call TRBJ2-4; D may be TRBD2 (5 bases). V was shortened by 3 bases and J by 5 bases, with 17 bases between the two germline ends. The CDR3 has 16 amino acids. Per the germline V gene, CDR1 is KGHSH and CDR2 is LQKENI. The CDR3 nucleotides are TGTGCCAGCTCACCCCAGAACAGCTTTAGCGAAAACATTCAGTACTTC. Its translation: CASSPQNSFSENIQYF.

The genes are TRBV28 and TRBJ2-5, with TRBD2 matching 7 bases. There are 15 residues in the CDR3. Germline CDR1 MDHEN, CDR2 SYDVKM. V lost 8 bases to trimming and J lost 5 bases; unmatched junction nucleotides: 14. The CDR3 DNA reads TGTGCCAGCCGACTGAGGGACTACTTATTGGAGACCCAGTACTTC. Protein sequence: CASRLRDYLLETQYF.

The chain links TRBV5-1 to TRBJ2-7; D remains ambiguous. Trimming removed 3 bases at V and 4 bases at J, with 8 bases between. The length of the CDR3 is 12 residues. The germline V gene encodes CDR1 SGHRS and CDR2 YFSETQ. Written as DNA, the CDR3 is TGCGCCAGCAGCTCCGACATGTACGAGCAGTACTTC. Amino acid sequence: CASSSDMYEQYF.

This clone was seen a single time. The rearrangement joins TRBV29-1 to TRBJ1-4; no clear D. Trimming shortened V by 3 bases and J by 7 bases, and 12 bases separated the two germline ends. CDR3 length: 13 residues. The germline V gene has CDR1 SQVTM and CDR2 ANQGSEA. Here the CDR3 DNA reads TGCAGCGTTGATACCGGGGTGGGTGAAAAACTGTTTTTT. Translated, it gives CSVDTGVGEKLFF.

Regarding this clone: A read error may produce the germline difference seen at one junction end. The rearrangement uses TRBV7-9 and TRBJ2-1; 7 nucleotides agree with TRBD2. The CDR3 contains 17 residues. Germline values: CDR1 SEHNR, CDR2 FQNEAQ (reference sequence). CDR3 protein: CSSSLGTSSGLYNEQFF. CDR3 DNA: TGTTCCAGCAGCTTAGGGACCTCTAGCGGCCTCTACAATGAGCAGTTCTTC.

The chain couples TRBV28 to TRBJ2-7; TRBD1 matches at 9 bases. The CDR3 totals 13 residues. With 6 bases clipped from V and 3 bases from J, the junction kept 3 bases outside the gene matches. The germline gives CDR1 MDHEN, CDR2 SYDVKM. The CDR3 spells CASRTGGYYEQYF. The CDR3 nucleotides read TGTGCCAGCAGGACAGGGGGGTACTACGAGCAGTACTTC.

This chain joins TRBV7-9 and TRBJ2-2, with D possibly TRBD1 on 5 matching bases. There are 14 residues in the CDR3. Germline values: CDR1 SEHNR, CDR2 FQNEAQ (reference sequence). Trimming removed 5 bases from V and 4 bases from J, with 11 bases in between. CDR3 in DNA: TGTGCCAGCAGCCCCGACAGAGCCACCGGGGAGCTGTTTTTT. Residues: CASSPDRATGELFF.

This chain joins TRBV6-5 and TRBJ1-1; D is ambiguous. The length of the CDR3 is 10 residues. CDR1 and CDR2 (germline): MNHEY, SVGAGI. V was cut by 7 bases and J by 11 bases, with 11 bases left in between. The CDR3 bases are TGTGCCAGCATGCCGGCGAGGGCTTTCTTT. It translates to CASMPARAFF.